This T cell receptor beta chain comes out of a study of cytomegalovirus exposure and HLA in healthy donors. Study background: Early released data comprised tens of millions of unique TCRs from HLA-typed donors.

This CDR3 is built from 13 residues. V shed 5 bases, J shed 7 bases, and the junction held 5 bases outside the gene matches. Germline CDR1 and CDR2: SGHNT and YYREEE (reference sequence). 13 Jbeta primers and 60 Vbeta primers were used for the PCR. Sequencing used immunoSEQ multiplex PCR; TCRdb keeps in-frame clones, though not all of them. This repertoire shows approximately 40,000 clones, 82% found once; its top ten account for over 9.5%. The receptor was derived from a woman in her late teens or twenties in good health and CMV-seropositive. J is TRBJ1-4 and V is TRBV5-4; 7 positions agree with TRBD1. Sequenced: PBMCs. DNA of the CDR3: TGTGCCAGCAGAGACAGGGACAGTGAAAAACTGTTTTTT. It specifies CASRDRDSEKLFF.